This T cell receptor (beta chain) was found in a study of OX40 agonist ivuxolimab in advanced cancers. Overall study findings and caveats: Nonresponders included some who also had low normalized T-cell clonal expansion.

CDR1 is MNHEY and CDR2 is SMNVEV in the germline V gene (reference sequence). V was clipped by 6 bases and J by 6 bases; unmatched bases: 9. This CDR3 region has 15 residues. For this clone: Its antigen is not identified.

The protocol was immunoSEQ multiplex PCR, while the TCRdb copy is restricted to in-frame clones and leaves out a portion. Of around 41,000 clones in the sample, 70% to 90% were seen once. This chain links TRBV27 with TRBJ1-5; 9 nucleotides align to TRBD1. The sample here was CD4+ or CD8+ T cells sorted from blood, taken in a trial of the OX40 agonist ivuxolimab. This clonotype was sampled from an adult with an advanced solid tumor such as melanoma, head and neck, liver or kidney cancer. For the CDR3, the DNA is TGTGCCAGCAGAAAGAACAGGGGGCTAGGTCAGCCCCAGCATTTT. It codes for CASRKNRGLGQPQHF.